The 18 T cell receptor beta chains below were found in one sample sequenced in a study of blood T cell repertoires in COVID-19. Sequencing used immunoSEQ multiplex PCR; TCRdb keeps in-frame clones, though not all of them. The top ten hold 2.5% to 3% of the sample, which has a few hundred thousand clones, approximately 84% seen once. The specimen sequenced was PBMCs or T cells enriched from blood (not recorded which). The receptors were sampled from a woman in her 30s who had recovered from COVID-19.

This clone showed up just a few times. V and J are TRBV5-8 and TRBJ1-6; 7 positions agree with TRBD1. Germline V gene data show CDR1 as SGHTS and CDR2 as YDEGEE. The CDR3 extends over 14 amino acids. After removal of 0 bases from V and 10 bases from J, the junction contained 4 bases not matched to a gene. CDR3 bases: TGTGCCAGCAGCTTGGGAGGGGGCGAATCACCCCTCCACTTT. It yields the protein CASSLGGGESPLHF.

J is TRBJ1-1 and V is TRBV7-9; the D gene is possibly TRBD1 (5 bases). CDR3 length equals 12 residues. V dropped 5 bases and J dropped 11 bases, with 15 bases sitting between them. Germline V gene data show CDR1 as SEHNR and CDR2 as FQNEAQ (reference sequence). Here the CDR3 reads CASSPLGVDAFF. In nucleotides, the CDR3 is TGTGCCAGCAGCCCCCTAGGGGTGGATGCTTTCTTT.

The rearrangement links TRBV27 to TRBJ1-1, with 10 bases lining up with TRBD1. The junction had 3 bases not matched to a gene; V was cut back by 5 bases and J by 6 bases. Germline V CDR1 and CDR2: MNHEY, SMNVEV (reference sequence). This CDR3 spans 13 amino acids. CDR3 protein: CASSPTGGPEAFF. CDR3 sequence (DNA): TGTGCCAGCAGTCCGACAGGGGGCCCTGAAGCTTTCTTT.

The chain uses TRBV27 and TRBJ1-1; TRBD1 matches 7 bases. V trimming: 3 bases; J trimming: 1 base; junction bases outside the gene matches: 11. This CDR3 region has 17 residues. Looked up from germline, CDR1 is MNHEY and CDR2 is SMNVEV (reference sequence). The CDR3 coding sequence is TGTGCCAGCAGTTTGGGCCCGGGACAGCTGAGGAACACTGAAGCTTTCTTT. The encoded protein is CASSLGPGQLRNTEAFF.

The chain employs TRBV4-2 and TRBJ2-5; 9 bases agree with TRBD2. Unmatched junction bases numbered 10, after V lost 0 bases and J lost 5 bases. The CDR3 spans 17 residues. Germline V gene lookup returns CDR1 LGHNA and CDR2 YNFKEQ. The CDR3 nucleotides read TGTGCCAGCAGCCAAGATCAAGCGGGAGGATCCGGCGAGACCCAGTACTTC. Protein product: CASSQDQAGGSGETQYF.

DNA for the CDR3: TGCAGCGTAACCACTGGGGGCAATTCACCCCTCCACTTT. It is translated as CSVTTGGNSPLHF. The V call is TRBV29-1, the J call TRBJ1-6; D may be TRBD1 (6 bases). Germline V gene lookup returns CDR1 SQVTM and CDR2 ANQGSEA. With 6 bases removed from V and 7 bases from J, the gap between germline ends came to 13 bases. The CDR3 runs to 13 residues.

V usage is TRBV3-1 (or the pseudogene TRBV3-2) and J usage is TRBJ2-1; TRBD2 aligns across 9 bases. Germline V gene lookup returns CDR1 LGHDT and CDR2 YNNKEL (reference sequence). The CDR3 contains 15 residues. Trimming cost V 0 bases and J 7 bases; bases outside gene matches: 4. CDR3 loop: CASSQDLLAGNEQFF. DNA of the CDR3: TGTGCCAGCAGCCAAGATCTGCTAGCGGGAAATGAGCAGTTCTTC.

The CDR3 region has the DNA TGTGCCAGCAGCCCGACAGGAGTGATCTACGAGCAGTACTTC. It codes for CASSPTGVIYEQYF. V usage is TRBV3-1 (or the pseudogene TRBV3-2) and J usage is TRBJ2-7; D may be TRBD1 (6 bases). V was cut by 4 bases and J by 3 bases, with 13 bases left in between. Germline values: CDR1 LGHDT, CDR2 YNNKEL (reference sequence). The CDR3 has 14 amino acids.

Turning to this clone: Other DNA sequences in the same sample also yield this CDR3. This sequence joins TRBV29-1 and TRBJ2-7, with 9 bases lining up with TRBD1. The V segment lost 4 bases and the J segment 2 bases; nucleotides outside the gene matches: 0. Germline assignment: CDR1 SQVTM and CDR2 ANQGSEA. The CDR3 consists of 12 residues. CDR3 DNA sequence: TGCAGCGTTGGGACAGGGGCCTACGAGCAGTACTTC. This codes for CSVGTGAYEQYF.

The table lists this clone with a count of one. The chain is built from TRBV7-2 and TRBJ1-4, with 7 bases lining up with TRBD1. The CDR3 spans 16 residues. V shed 5 bases, J shed 4 bases, and the junction held 10 bases outside the gene matches. Germline CDR1 reads SGHTA; CDR2 reads FQGNSA. This chain's CDR3 is CASSPGQPIFNEKLFF. CDR3 nucleotide sequence: TGTGCCAGCAGCCCGGGACAGCCGATATTTAATGAAAAACTGTTTTTT.

The chain is built from TRBV6-5 and TRBJ2-1; no clear D. CDR3 size: 14 residues. Trimming left V 2 bases short and J 5 bases short, with 10 bases between. Per the germline V gene, CDR1 is MNHEY and CDR2 is SVGAGI. The CDR3 coding sequence is TGTGCCAGCAGTTACGCCGGGTTAGACAATGAGCAGTTCTTC. The encoded protein is CASSYAGLDNEQFF.

Only a few counts were recorded for this clone. DNA of the CDR3: TGTGCCAGCAGTTTATGGTCCCGAGACTATGGCTACACCTTC. Amino acids: CASSLWSRDYGYTF. This chain joins TRBV28 and TRBJ1-2, with D unresolved. The germline V and J ends were trimmed by 0 bases and 3 bases, with 8 bases remaining between them. This CDR3 spans 14 amino acids. Germline CDR1 is MDHEN and CDR2 is SYDVKM.

In its sample, this clone was seen once. The genes are TRBV5-1 and TRBJ1-4, with TRBD1 as a possible D gene (5 bases). V lost 0 bases, J lost 6 bases, and 9 bases lay in between. The CDR3 sequence is 14 residues long. Germline V gene data show CDR1 as SGHRS and CDR2 as YFSETQ. CDR3 amino acids: CASSLGQSDEKLFF. Written as DNA, the CDR3 is TGCGCCAGCAGCTTGGGACAGTCCGATGAAAAACTGTTTTTT.

CDR3: CASRTGPNYGYTF. CDR3 coding DNA: TGTGCCAGCAGGACAGGGCCTAACTATGGCTACACCTTC. V gene TRBV6-5 combines with J gene TRBJ1-2; TRBD1 aligns across 7 bases. With 6 bases clipped from V and 0 bases from J, the junction kept 1 base outside the gene matches. The CDR3 runs 13 residues. CDR1 is MNHEY and CDR2 is SVGAGI in the germline V gene.

V gene TRBV7-2 combines with J gene TRBJ2-1; possible D gene TRBD1, 6 bases. This CDR3 has 16 amino acids. Trimming shortened V by 5 bases and J by 0 bases, and 14 bases separated the two germline ends. Germline V gives CDR1 SGHTA, CDR2 FQGNSA. The chain's CDR3 is CASSPTGSNSYNEQFF. CDR3 sequence (DNA): TGTGCCAGCAGCCCCACAGGGTCCAACTCCTACAATGAGCAGTTCTTC.

This chain connects TRBV6-5 to TRBJ1-6; possibly TRBD1 for D (5 bases). V was trimmed by 6 bases and J by 10 bases, leaving 13 bases between them. Germline V gives CDR1 MNHEY, CDR2 SVGAGI. The CDR3 runs to 13 residues. The CDR3 region has the DNA TGTGCCAGCAGGCCCACAGGAAACTCACCCCTCCACTTT. Protein sequence: CASRPTGNSPLHF.

The rearrangement uses TRBV12-3 or TRBV12-4 and TRBJ2-7, with D possibly TRBD1 on 6 matching bases. V was trimmed by 5 bases and J by 6 bases, leaving 11 bases between them. The CDR3 is made up of 12 amino acids. CDR3 nucleotides: TGTGCCAGCAGTATCGGACAGAGCGAGCAGTACTTC. Its protein is CASSIGQSEQYF.

This chain connects TRBV10-2 to TRBJ2-7; 8 bases are shared with TRBD2. J gave up 2 bases and V 6 bases, and 6 bases lay outside the gene matches. The CDR3 loop spans 14 amino acids. Per germline, CDR1 WSHSY and CDR2 SAAADI. CDR3 bases: TGCGCCAGCAGGGCTAACGGGGGGGCCTACGAGCAGTACTTC. It encodes CASRANGGAYEQYF.